This T cell receptor beta chain came from a study of cytomegalovirus exposure and HLA in healthy donors. V was clipped by 5 bases and J by 2 bases; unmatched bases: 2. This CDR3 spans 14 amino acids. Germline V gene sequence: CDR1 PRHDT, CDR2 FYEKMQ (reference sequence). Assay: immunoSEQ multiplex PCR; the TCRdb copy retains only in-frame clones and omits some. The sample consists of around 130,000 clones, under 90% of them appearing once. This clone was detected once. The TCR sequence derives from a woman in her thirties in good health and CMV-seronegative. The specimen was PBMCs. J is TRBJ2-7 and V is TRBV13, with TRBD1 matching 11 bases. This CDR3 reads CASSAGQGAYEQYF. For the CDR3, the DNA is TGTGCCAGCAGCGCGGGACAGGGGGCCTACGAGCAGTACTTC.